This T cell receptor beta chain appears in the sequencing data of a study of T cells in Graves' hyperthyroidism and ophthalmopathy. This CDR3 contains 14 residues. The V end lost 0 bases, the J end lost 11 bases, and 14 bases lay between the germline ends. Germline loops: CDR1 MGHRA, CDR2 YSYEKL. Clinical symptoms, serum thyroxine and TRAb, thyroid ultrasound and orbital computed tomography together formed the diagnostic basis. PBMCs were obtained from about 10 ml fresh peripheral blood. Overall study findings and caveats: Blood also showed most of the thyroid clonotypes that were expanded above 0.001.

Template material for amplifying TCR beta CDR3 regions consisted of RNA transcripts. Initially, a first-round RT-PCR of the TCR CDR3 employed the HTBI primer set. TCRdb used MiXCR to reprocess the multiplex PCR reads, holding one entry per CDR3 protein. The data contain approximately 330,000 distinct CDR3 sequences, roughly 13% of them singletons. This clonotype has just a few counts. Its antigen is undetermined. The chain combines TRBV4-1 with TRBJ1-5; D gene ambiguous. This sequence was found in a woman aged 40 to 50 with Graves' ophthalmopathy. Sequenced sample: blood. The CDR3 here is CASSQDSGGPTQHF. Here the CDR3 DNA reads TGCGCCAGCAGCCAAGATTCAGGCGGCCCAACCCAGCATTTT.